A single sample gave rise to the 10 T cell receptor beta chains below, sequenced in a study of Tregs in tolerant kidney transplant recipients. Assay used: immunoSEQ multiplex PCR; TCRdb lists only in-frame clones, some missing. This repertoire includes thousands of clones. Recipient PBMCs carried a CFSE label and met irradiated graft donor PBMCs for approximately six days before FACS sorting. These receptors have no known antigen. The material was CD8+ T cells from blood cultured with allogeneic cells, obtained before the transplant. All receptors come from a human patient who received a combined kidney and bone marrow transplant.

Worth noting for this clone: With the read ending 3 residues before the CDR3 end, the germline J gene is used to fill in that end. The chain has TRBV4-1 and TRBJ1-5, with D perhaps matching TRBD1 (5 bases). The germline CDR1 and CDR2 sequences are MGHRA and YSYEKL. Trimming took 5 bases from V and 2 from J, leaving 13 bases between them. The CDR3 extends over 15 amino acids. The CDR3 bases that were read are TGCGCCAGCAGCTCCCCAGGAGGGGGCAATCAGCCC. Its translation: CASSSPGGGNQP. The full CDR3 sequence reads CASSSPGGGNQPQHF.

This clone ranks as medium-sized in terms of frequency. The sequenced part of the CDR3 DNA is TGTGCCAGCAGTCGAGGACAGGGCTGGGATGGC. This gives the protein CASSRGQGWDG. The whole CDR3 sequence is CASSRGQGWDGYTF. The rearrangement uses TRBV12-3 or TRBV12-4 and TRBJ1-2, with 8 bases identical to TRBD1. The CDR3 is cut off 3 residues early in the read; its end comes from the germline J gene. This CDR3 has 14 residues. V lost 5 bases to trimming and J lost 6 bases; unmatched junction nucleotides: 8.

On this clone itself: The read halts 3 residues ahead of the CDR3 end, with the missing end drawn from the germline J gene. The V and J genes are TRBV3-1 (or the pseudogene TRBV3-2) and TRBJ1-1, with D tentatively TRBD1 (5 bases). CDR1 and CDR2 (germline): LGHDT, YNNKEL (reference sequence). This CDR3 region has 14 residues. The V end was cut by 1 base, the J end by 5 bases, with 11 bases between. CDR3 DNA (partial): TGTGCCAGCAGCCAAGTGCCTCAGGGTACTGAA. Encoded protein: CASSQVPQGTE. The whole CDR3 protein is CASSQVPQGTEAFF.

This clone shows up as medium-sized (0.01 to 0.1%) by frequency. Coverage ceases 3 residues before the CDR3 finishes, and the germline J gene fills in the end. The V call is TRBV6-2 or TRBV6-3, the J call TRBJ2-7, with 11 bases that match TRBD2. This CDR3 is built from 16 residues. V lost 0 bases, J lost 2 bases, and 3 bases stayed unmatched. Germline CDR1 is MNHEY and CDR2 is SVGEGT. The CDR3 bases that were read are TGTGCCAGCAGTTACTCTACTAGCGGGGGCCCCTACGAG. It specifies CASSYSTSGGPYE. The complete CDR3 reads CASSYSTSGGPYEQYF.

This clone is classed as medium-sized by frequency. The read stops 3 residues short of the end of the CDR3; the missing end is completed from the germline J gene. This chain joins TRBV13 and TRBJ2-7; 13 bases match TRBD2. In germline, CDR1 is PRHDT, CDR2 FYEKMQ (reference sequence). The CDR3 contains 17 residues. V shed 4 bases, J shed 5 bases, and the junction held 11 bases outside the gene matches. The CDR3 protein is CASSSRGQTSGRHEQYF. The covered CDR3 bases are TGTGCCAGCAGCTCAAGGGGCCAGACTAGCGGGAGGCACGAG.

Note on this clone: The read ends 3 residues before the CDR3 terminus; that terminus is restored from the germline J gene. V is TRBV11-2 and J is TRBJ2-7, with D unresolved. Trimming removed 1 base at V and 4 bases at J, with 8 bases between. The CDR3 runs 13 residues. Germline CDR1 reads SGHAT; CDR2 reads FQNNGV. CDR3 bases read: TGTGCCAGCAGCTTAGGGCCTTCGTACGAG. Amino acids: CASSLGPSYE. The whole CDR3 protein is CASSLGPSYEQYF.

By frequency, this clone is large. The read halts 3 residues ahead of the CDR3 end, with the missing end drawn from the germline J gene. The V call is TRBV14, the J call TRBJ2-7, with 8 bases matching TRBD1. V shed 4 bases and J 3 bases; nucleotides not matched to a gene: 5. This CDR3 spans 14 amino acids. In germline, CDR1 is SGHDN, CDR2 FVKESK. CDR3 DNA, as far as it was read: TGTGCCAGCAGCCTCGGGACAGGAATCTACGAG. Residues: CASSLGTGIYE. The full CDR3 sequence reads CASSLGTGIYEQYF. The variable domain in full, with the rest retrieved from reference TRBV14 and TRBJ2-7, is EAGVTQFPSHSVIEKGQTVTLRCDPISGHDNLYWYRRVMGKEIKFLLHFVKESKQDESGMPNNRFLAERTGGTYSTLKVQPAELEDSGVYFCASSLGTGIYEQYFGPGTRLTVT.

Comment on this clone: The observed sequence ends 3 residues before the CDR3 terminus, with the missing tail filled in from the germline J gene. J is TRBJ1-1 and V is TRBV10-3, with unresolved D. CDR3 length: 15 amino acids. Trimming pared 2 bases from V and 2 bases from J, leaving 12 bases between. Germline values: CDR1 ENHRY, CDR2 SYGVKD. The CDR3 sequence is CAISENRAPNTEAFF. The covered CDR3 bases are TGTGCCATCAGTGAGAATAGGGCACCCAACACTGAA.

This clone ranks as medium-sized in terms of frequency. The observed sequence ends 3 residues before the CDR3 terminus, with the missing tail filled in from the germline J gene. The chain carries TRBV18 and TRBJ1-4, with a tentative D call TRBD1 (6 bases). Germline CDR1 and CDR2: KGHSH and LQKENI. This CDR3 is built from 16 residues. The CDR3 bases that were read are TGTGCCAGCTCACCATCATCGCAGAACAGGGTAGGAGGA. It yields the protein CASSPSSQNRVGG. The whole CDR3 reads CASSPSSQNRVGGLFF.

By frequency, this clone is medium-sized. The CDR3 end lies 3 residues beyond the end of the read and is filled in from the germline J gene. The chain links TRBV2 to TRBJ2-7; D not certain. The CDR3 spans 15 residues. Germline loops: CDR1 SNHLY, CDR2 FYNNEI. V dropped 3 bases and J dropped 2 bases, with 14 bases sitting between them. This CDR3 reads CASSDPVNPPYEQYF. The part of the CDR3 DNA that was read is TGTGCCAGCAGTGATCCGGTCAACCCCCCCTACGAG.